One sample yielded the 10 T cell receptor beta chains listed below, sequenced in a study of graft-versus-host responses after intestinal transplantation. The data were produced by immunoSEQ multiplex PCR, yet TCRdb's version contains in-frame clones alone and is incomplete. Of 90,000 to 150,000 clones in the sample, about 95% were seen once. Their antigens remain unidentified. The sequenced sample was unstimulated CD8+ T cells sorted from spleen or lymph node cells, obtained before intestinal transplant. These TCRs come from a human donor who received an intestinal transplant.

The J gene is TRBJ2-3, the V gene TRBV19; no clear D gene. The length of the CDR3 is 13 residues. The V end was cut by 6 bases, the J end by 1 base, with 8 bases between. Germline loops: CDR1 LNHDA, CDR2 SQIVND (reference sequence). The CDR3 nucleotides are TGTGCCAGTAGCACTACCGGCACAGATACGCAGTATTTT. This sequence encodes CASSTTGTDTQYF.

J is TRBJ2-1 and V is TRBV6-6; D might be TRBD1 (5 bases). Germline CDR1 and CDR2: MNHNY and SVGAGI (reference sequence). Trimming shortened V by 2 bases and J by 7 bases, and 9 bases separated the two germline ends. There are 13 residues in the CDR3. CDR3 residues: CASSYVQVNEQFF. The DNA of the CDR3 is TGTGCCAGCAGTTACGTACAGGTAAATGAGCAGTTCTTC.

The gene calls are TRBV13 and TRBJ2-7; TRBD1 aligns across 8 bases. This CDR3 region has 15 residues. Germline CDR1 is PRHDT and CDR2 is FYEKMQ (reference sequence). V was clipped by 1 base and J by 4 bases; unmatched bases: 6. CDR3 protein: CASSLDPGQVYEQYF. The CDR3 DNA sequence: TGTGCCAGCAGCTTAGACCCGGGACAGGTATACGAGCAGTACTTC.

This rearrangement joins TRBV27 to TRBJ2-5, with D possibly being TRBD1 or TRBD2 (5 bases each). Trimming removed 5 bases from V and 1 base from J, with 8 bases in between. CDR1 is MNHEY and CDR2 is SMNVEV in the germline V gene (reference sequence). The CDR3 is 13 residues long. In DNA, the CDR3 is TGTGCCAGCAGTAGGGACGGCCAAGAGACCCAGTACTTC. Translation: CASSRDGQETQYF.

The chain carries TRBV4-1 and TRBJ2-7, with 8 bases aligning to TRBD2. There are 16 residues in the CDR3. CDR1 MGHRA and CDR2 YSYEKL come from the germline V gene. Trimming took 0 bases from V and 6 from J; bases not matched to a gene: 10. The CDR3 here is CASSQDYWGLVSEQYF. The CDR3 DNA follows: TGCGCCAGCAGCCAAGATTACTGGGGACTAGTTTCCGAGCAGTACTTC.

The genes are TRBV9 and TRBJ2-7; the match to TRBD2 covers 10 bases. The CDR3 runs to 15 residues. After removal of 0 bases from V and 4 bases from J, the junction contained 4 bases not matched to a gene. CDR1 and CDR2 (germline): SGDLS, YYNGEE. CDR3 bases: TGTGCCAGCAGCGTAGCTTCTAGCGGGAGTTACGAGCAGTACTTC. Translating it yields CASSVASSGSYEQYF.

The V gene is TRBV14, the J gene TRBJ2-3, with a tentative D call TRBD1 (5 bases). This CDR3 has 12 amino acids. V lost 8 bases, J lost 4 bases, and 10 bases lay in between. CDR1 is SGHDN, CDR2 FVKESK, per germline. CDR3 sequence: CASATGPDTQYF. The CDR3 DNA is TGTGCCAGCGCAACAGGCCCAGATACGCAGTATTTT.

The chain links TRBV4-2 to TRBJ1-4; D possibly corresponds to TRBD1 (5 bases). V lost 4 bases to trimming and J lost 8 bases, with 8 bases between them. CDR1 LGHNA and CDR2 YNFKEQ come from the germline V gene. The CDR3 spans 12 residues. CDR3 nucleotide sequence: TGTGCCAGCAGCCCGCAGGGAGAAAAACTGTTTTTT. This translates into CASSPQGEKLFF.

The chain carries TRBV9 and TRBJ2-2; D unclear. The V gene's germline CDR1 is SGDLS and CDR2 YYNGEE. This CDR3 is 12 amino acids long. V lost 4 bases and J 8 bases, leaving 9 bases between the germline ends. The CDR3 sequence: CASSPPGGELFF. CDR3 bases: TGTGCCAGCAGCCCCCCCGGGGGGGAGCTGTTTTTT. The full variable domain, completed using reference TRBV9 and TRBJ2-2, is DSGVTQTPKHLITATGQRVTLRCSPRSGDLSVYWYQQSLDQGLQFLIQYYNGEERAKGNILERFSAQQFPDLHSELNLSSLELGDSALYFCASSPPGGELFFGEGSRLTVL.

The rearrangement uses TRBV7-8 and TRBJ2-1; unclear D gene. In germline, CDR1 is SGHVS, CDR2 FQNEAQ. This CDR3 is built from 13 residues. The V end lost 5 bases, the J end lost 6 bases, and 11 bases lay between the germline ends. The CDR3 region has the DNA TGTGCCAGCAGCCCACTACGGTTCAATGAGCAGTTCTTC. Its translation is CASSPLRFNEQFF.